The source of this T cell receptor beta chain is a study of blood T cells in healthy people across ages. The wider study: Researchers report that template switching captured about one barcoded beta molecule per two T cells. General observations from the study: Diversity was estimated from one million T cells, and these estimates were considered underestimates. Long-lived and aged donors differed, with more naive CD4+ cells and higher diversity in the long-lived.

Germline V gene sequence: CDR1 SGHTA, CDR2 FQGNSA. After removal of 6 bases from V and 4 bases from J, the junction contained 6 bases not matched to a gene. The CDR3 sequence is 14 residues long. A sample-barcoded 5' primer and a J-beta primer mix were used in a second PCR of roughly 6 to 11 cycles. TCRdb re-called the 5' RACE reads through MiXCR, storing one row per CDR3 protein. The sample has around 620,000 distinct CDR3 sequences, approximately 30% seen once. Of note for this clonotype: Its matching antigen is unknown.

The authors extracted at least 6 micrograms of total RNA per sample. Sequences were obtained from blood. The receptor was derived from a woman in her 70s in good health. The gene calls are TRBV7-2 and TRBJ2-5; 9 bases map to TRBD2. The CDR3 sequence is CASSQRGDGETQYF. CDR3 sequence (DNA): TGTGCCAGCAGTCAGCGGGGGGACGGAGAGACCCAGTACTTC.